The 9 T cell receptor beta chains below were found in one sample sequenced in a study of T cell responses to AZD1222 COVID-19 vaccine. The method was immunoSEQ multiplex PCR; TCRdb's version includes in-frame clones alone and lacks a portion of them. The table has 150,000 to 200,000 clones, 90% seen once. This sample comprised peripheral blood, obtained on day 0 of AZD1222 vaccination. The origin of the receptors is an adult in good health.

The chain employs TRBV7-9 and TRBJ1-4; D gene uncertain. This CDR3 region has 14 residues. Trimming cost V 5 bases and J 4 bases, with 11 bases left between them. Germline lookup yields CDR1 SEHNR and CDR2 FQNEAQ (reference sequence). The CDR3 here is CASSRGVSNEKLFF. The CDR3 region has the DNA TGTGCCAGCAGCCGCGGAGTCAGTAATGAAAAACTGTTTTTT.

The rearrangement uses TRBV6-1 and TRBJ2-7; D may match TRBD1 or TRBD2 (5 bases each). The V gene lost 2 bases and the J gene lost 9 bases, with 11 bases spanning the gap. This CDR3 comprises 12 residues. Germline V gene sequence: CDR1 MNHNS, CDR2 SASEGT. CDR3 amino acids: CASSERGEWQYF. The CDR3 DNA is TGTGCCAGCAGTGAAAGAGGGGAGTGGCAGTACTTC.

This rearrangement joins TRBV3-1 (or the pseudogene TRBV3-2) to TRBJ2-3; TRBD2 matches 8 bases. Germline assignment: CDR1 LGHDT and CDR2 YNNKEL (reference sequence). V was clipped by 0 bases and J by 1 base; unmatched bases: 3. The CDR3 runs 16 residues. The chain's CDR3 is CASSQDRGGRTDTQYF. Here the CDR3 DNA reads TGTGCCAGCAGCCAAGATCGGGGGGGCCGCACAGATACGCAGTATTTT.

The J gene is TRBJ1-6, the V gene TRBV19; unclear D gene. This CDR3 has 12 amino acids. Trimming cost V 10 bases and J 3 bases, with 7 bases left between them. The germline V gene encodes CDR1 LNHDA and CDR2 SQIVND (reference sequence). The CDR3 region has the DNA TGTGCCACCCAGATCTATAATTCACCCCTCCACTTT. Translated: CATQIYNSPLHF.

The CDR3 is CASSVDVSNQPQHF. DNA for the CDR3: TGTGCCAGCAGCGTGGATGTAAGCAATCAGCCCCAGCATTTT. This chain uses TRBV9 with TRBJ1-5, with D uncertain. The CDR3 consists of 14 residues. Trimming left V 2 bases short and J 1 base short, with 7 bases between. Per germline, CDR1 SGDLS and CDR2 YYNGEE.

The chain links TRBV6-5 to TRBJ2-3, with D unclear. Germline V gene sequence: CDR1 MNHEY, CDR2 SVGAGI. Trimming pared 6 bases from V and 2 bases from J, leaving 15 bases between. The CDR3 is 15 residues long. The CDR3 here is CASRTSPSFTDTQYF. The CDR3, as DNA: TGTGCCAGCAGAACGTCTCCCTCGTTCACAGATACGCAGTATTTT.

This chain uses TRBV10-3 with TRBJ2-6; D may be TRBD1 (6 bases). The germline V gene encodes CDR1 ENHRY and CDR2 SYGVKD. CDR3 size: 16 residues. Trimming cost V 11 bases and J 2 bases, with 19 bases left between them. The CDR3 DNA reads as TGTGCCGTATCTTTAGAGGGGGAAACTGGGGCCAACGTCCTGACTTTC. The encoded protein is CAVSLEGETGANVLTF.

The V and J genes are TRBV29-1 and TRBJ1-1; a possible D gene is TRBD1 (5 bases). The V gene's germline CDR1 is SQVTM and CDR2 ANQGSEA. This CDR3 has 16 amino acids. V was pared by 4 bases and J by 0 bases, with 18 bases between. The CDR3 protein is CSVGVGGLGMNTEAFF. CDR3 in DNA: TGCAGCGTTGGGGTTGGGGGGTTGGGAATGAACACTGAAGCTTTCTTT.

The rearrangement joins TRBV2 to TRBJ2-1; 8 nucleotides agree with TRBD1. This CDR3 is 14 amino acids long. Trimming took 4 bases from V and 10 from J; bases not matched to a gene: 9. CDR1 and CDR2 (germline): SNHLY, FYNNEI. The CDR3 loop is CASSVTGARWEQFF. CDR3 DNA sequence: TGTGCCAGCAGTGTGACAGGGGCGCGATGGGAGCAGTTCTTC.